This T cell receptor (beta chain) was sequenced for a study of cytomegalovirus exposure and HLA in healthy donors. These donors counted as nominally healthy when sampled, but unrecorded immune exposures were likely. Use of 60 Vbeta and 13 Jbeta primers characterized the PCR. Here immunoSEQ multiplex PCR was the method, and the copy in TCRdb shows in-frame clones only, minus some. The sample includes under 170,000 clones, about three fifths of them seen just once. The sequence came from a woman in her fifties or sixties in good health and CMV-seropositive. Sequencing was done on a sample of PBMCs.

The CDR3 DNA follows: TGTGCCAGTAGTATTGACAGCTCTAACTATGGCTACACCTTC. Protein product: CASSIDSSNYGYTF. The chain has TRBV19 and TRBJ1-2; D is possibly TRBD1 (5 bases). Germline values: CDR1 LNHDA, CDR2 SQIVND (reference sequence). V was cut by 3 bases and J by 0 bases, with 8 bases left in between. The CDR3 totals 14 residues. Using reference TRBV19 and TRBJ1-2 for the parts outside the CDR3, the full variable domain is DGGITQSPKYLFRKEGQNVTLSCEQNLNHDAMYWYRQDPGQGLRLIYYSQIVNDFQKGDIAEGYSVSREKKESFPLTVTSAQKNPTAFYLCASSIDSSNYGYTFGSGTRLTVV.